Each of the 17 T cell receptor beta chains below was sequenced from the same sample in a study of monozygotic twins with inflammatory bowel disease. From the 5' RACE reads, TCRdb lists one entry per CDR3 protein and no DNA. The sample totals 140,000 to 150,000 distinct CDR3 sequences; its top ten clones hold around 1.3%. What was sequenced was blood. The receptors were sampled from a human donor with ulcerative colitis or Crohn's disease, or a healthy co-twin of an affected twin (not recorded which).

The chain is built from TRBV20-1 and TRBJ2-1; TCRdb proposes TRBD2, but this gene call is untestable without DNA. In germline, CDR1 is DFQATT, CDR2 SNEGSKA (reference sequence). This CDR3 contains 13 residues. The CDR3 loop is CSAAGGYYNEQFF.

The rearrangement joins TRBV7-9 to TRBJ2-3. The CDR3 spans 13 residues. Germline V gene data show CDR1 as SEHNR and CDR2 as FQNEAQ (reference sequence). The CDR3 spells CASSLGKIDTQYF. The complete variable domain, with remaining parts taken from reference TRBV7-9 and TRBJ2-3, reads DTGVSQNPRHKITKRGQNVTFRCDPISEHNRLYWYRQTLGQGPEFLTYFQNEAQLEKSRLLSDRFSAERPKGSFSTLEIQRTEQGDSAMYLCASSLGKIDTQYFGPGTRLTVL.

CDR3 amino acids: CASSHSGRGSYEQYF. The genes are TRBV14 and TRBJ2-7; the D gene TCRdb calls, TRBD2, cannot be checked with no DNA. The germline CDR1 and CDR2 sequences are SGHDN and FVKESK. The length of the CDR3 is 15 residues. Complete variable domain (other parts from reference TRBV14 and TRBJ2-7): EAGVTQFPSHSVIEKGQTVTLRCDPISGHDNLYWYRRVMGKEIKFLLHFVKESKQDESGMPNNRFLAERTGGTYSTLKVQPAELEDSGVYFCASSHSGRGSYEQYFGPGTRLTVT.

V and J are TRBV7-2 and TRBJ2-3. The CDR3 is 14 amino acids. Germline-derived CDR1 and CDR2 are SGHTA and FQGNSA. CDR3 in amino acids: CASSLDKSTDTQYF.

The J gene is TRBJ2-2, the V gene TRBV12-3 or TRBV12-4; TCRdb's D call of TRBD2 is untestable without DNA. The CDR3 is made up of 16 amino acids. CDR3 residues: CASSFHREGLAGELFF.

The rearrangement links TRBV18 to TRBJ2-2; lacking DNA, the TRBD2 call made by TCRdb goes unchecked. From germline, CDR1 is KGHSH and CDR2 LQKENI. The CDR3 runs to 15 residues. The CDR3 region is CASSPAEGKAGELFF.

CDR3 loop: CSVGPGTSGNTINF. The chain combines TRBV29-1 with TRBJ1-3; TCRdb's D call of TRBD1 is untestable without DNA. The length of the CDR3 is 14 residues. CDR1 is SQVTM and CDR2 is ANQGSEA in the germline V gene.

The chain employs TRBV4-3 and TRBJ2-5; TCRdb's D gene call, TRBD2, goes unchecked for lack of DNA. Germline V CDR1 and CDR2: LGHNA, YSLEER. The CDR3 extends over 17 amino acids. This CDR3 is CASSQDVARASQETQYF.

This chain uses TRBV21-1 with TRBJ2-7; TCRdb picks TRBD1, but there is no DNA to check that call. TRBV21-1 is designated a pseudogene. The CDR3 is made up of 18 amino acids. CDR3 amino acids: CAKVRGQGTSPVYYEQYF.

This chain joins TRBV6-1 and TRBJ2-7; there is no DNA to check the TCRdb D call of TRBD1. From germline, CDR1 is MNHNS and CDR2 SASEGT. The CDR3 sequence is 15 residues long. CDR3 residues: CASTPPGRKPYEQYF.

The chain has TRBV28 and TRBJ2-3; TCRdb gives TRBD1 as the D gene, but with no DNA this cannot be confirmed. The CDR3 spans 16 residues. Germline V gene lookup returns CDR1 MDHEN and CDR2 SYDVKM. The chain's CDR3 is CASSLPGETQGVTQYF.

The chain recombines TRBV7-2 with TRBJ1-1. The CDR3 spans 14 residues. Germline V CDR1 and CDR2: SGHTA, FQGNSA. The CDR3 loop reads CASSSAGTLSEAFF.

The chain's CDR3 is CASSQRTATGGYTF. The V call is TRBV7-2, the J call TRBJ1-2. Germline V CDR1 and CDR2: SGHTA, FQGNSA. The CDR3 consists of 14 residues.

This chain connects TRBV29-1 to TRBJ2-6. The CDR3 loop spans 13 amino acids. Germline CDR1 reads SQVTM; CDR2 reads ANQGSEA. The CDR3 sequence: CSVPVAGANVLTF.

The chain joins TRBV5-1 to TRBJ1-4; TCRdb's assignment of TRBD1 cannot be checked, as there is no DNA. The CDR3 totals 14 residues. Germline V gene sequence: CDR1 SGHRS, CDR2 YFSETQ. The CDR3 loop is CASSPRGSNEKLFF.

V is TRBV5-1 and J is TRBJ1-2. Germline V gene data show CDR1 as SGHRS and CDR2 as YFSETQ. The CDR3 is 12 residues long. CDR3 protein: CASSLPGVGYTF.

The genes are TRBV7-8 and TRBJ2-1; without DNA, the TCRdb call of TRBD2 cannot be checked. This CDR3 region has 18 residues. Looked up from germline, CDR1 is SGHVS and CDR2 is FQNEAQ. The CDR3 loop is CASSLGLAGGSSYNEQFF.